Sequencing of this T cell receptor beta chain was carried out in a study of Ad26.COV2.S vaccination and SARS-CoV-2 variants (dated by TCRdb to 2020 to 2022). Broadly, across the study: Vaccine-arm donors were drawn from COV1001, a multicentre, randomized, double-blind, placebo-controlled phase I-IIa trial of Ad26.COV2.S in healthy adults. Ad26.COV2.S was administered intramuscularly at a dose of 5x10^10 or 1x10^11 viral particles, either as one shot or as two shots given 56 days apart. Investigators remained blinded to trial group allocation during experiments and outcome assessment. Sequencing of the TCRbeta repertoire served to evaluate the specificity and breadth of SARS-CoV-2-reactive T cell receptors following Ad26.COV2.S vaccination. The TCR-sequenced set comprised approximately 30 samples: roughly 19 Ad26.COV2.S vaccine recipients, 5 placebo recipients and 8 SARS-CoV-2 convalescent individuals. Trial participants were randomized into five groups of five: low-dose or high-dose Ad26.COV2.S given once or twice, or placebo on both occasions.

This clone showed up just once. No cognate antigen has been identified for it. Base qualities are not at hand, and no much larger clone is one base apart. Study-wide conclusions, independent of this receptor: The study lacked the statistical power to compare responses across vaccine doses or regimens. Substantial breadth of spike-specific CD8+ and CD4+ T cell responses was reported after vaccination. Higher spike-specific TCR breadth was observed in Ad26.COV2.S recipients than in placebo recipients (P = 0.0014). Vaccine and placebo recipients had similar non-spike TCR breadth, a finding consistent with the vaccine containing only spike. The authors noted that the TCR breadth and depth analyses may have underestimated total T cell responses.

From its cysteine to its phenylalanine, the CDR3 spans 15 amino acids. Only the CDR3 part of the read is kept: 45 bases, read in frame from the first base. Trimming removed 4 bases from V and 4 bases from J, leaving 16 bases between the germline ends. CDR1 and CDR2 (SGHDN, FVKESK) derive from the germline V gene. The immunoSEQ Assay was the method used to sequence TCRbeta CDR3 regions. After extraction, genomic DNA underwent amplification by bias-controlled multiplex PCR, followed by high-throughput sequencing. Per the original workflow: Collapsing and filtering of sequences were performed to quantify the absolute abundance of each unique TCRbeta CDR3 region. T cell fraction was estimated by normalizing TCRbeta template counts to usable DNA, with usable DNA measured through amplification of reference genes found in all nucleated cells. Repertoire TCRs were annotated as SARS-CoV-2-specific by exact matching of V gene, CDR3 amino acid sequence and J gene to a known reactive TCR set. The reference SARS-CoV-2 TCR set came from MIRA and was filtered for enrichment in COVID-19-positive ImmuneCODE repertoires, removing public or cross-reactive TCRs. Based on the MIRA antigens, annotated TCRs were further analysed at the level of specific ORF or position within ORF. Depth was the summed frequency of annotated unique rearrangements, while breadth was defined as annotated unique rearrangements over total unique productive rearrangements. Group comparisons of TCR breadth used two-sided Wilcoxon rank-sum tests. Not all clones reach the TCRdb copy of this immuneACCESS table, which keeps in-frame sequences only. Checked studies attribute under half of the gap to unresolved V genes and leave the rest unexplained. V and J calls and clone size are as listed in that table; D and trimming were resolved from the DNA. The sample contains hundreds of thousands of clones, around 86% of them found a single time. The ten largest clones capture 3.4% of the sample.

The treatment or condition label, read with the paper, signifies: 15 to 20 received Ad26.COV2.S at low or high dose, single or two shots; roughly five received placebo; per-sample allocation not given. Repertoires of vaccine and placebo recipients were sequenced from samples collected on day 63 after the first injection. In Cohort 1b, 20 to 25 adults aged 18-55 years were enrolled at a single site in Boston, USA, between 29 July and 7 August 2020. Ad26.COV2.S was a replication-incompetent adenovirus type 26 vector that expressed a prefusion-stabilized SARS-CoV-2 spike protein derived from the original Wuhan strain.

This specimen consisted of peripheral blood, obtained in a trial of Ad26.COV2.S vaccine versus placebo. The sequence links TRBV14 to TRBJ1-2, with the D segment identity uncertain. This TCR was sampled from a person between 18 and 65 years old who received the Ad26.COV2.S COVID-19 vaccine or a placebo. The nucleotide sequence is TGTGCCAGCAGCCCGCCCACATCTAGAAGCTATGGCTACACCTTC. Its protein reads: CASSPPTSRSYGYTF.